These 21 T cell receptor beta chains originate from one sample sequenced in a study of immune cell composition in non-small cell lung cancer. Clones were read by immunoSEQ multiplex PCR, and TCRdb kept only the in-frame ones, dropping some. The repertoire holds around 1,900 clones, just over 75% seen once, with approximately 12% in the top ten. The normal lung sample lay at least 3 cm, and maximally far, from the tumour. Source material: non-adjacent lung tissue. Every receptor here comes from a human donor with non-small cell lung cancer.

V and J are TRBV19 and TRBJ2-1; 10 bases fit TRBD2. In germline, CDR1 is LNHDA, CDR2 SQIVND (reference sequence). The CDR3 contains 17 residues. The junction had 9 bases not matched to a gene; V was cut back by 5 bases and J by 2 bases. CDR3 nucleotide sequence: TGTGCCAGTAGTGCTACTAGCGGGAATCTCGCCTACAATGAGCAGTTCTTC. Amino acids: CASSATSGNLAYNEQFF.

V and J are TRBV2 and TRBJ1-1; D is ambiguous. Germline CDR1 reads SNHLY; CDR2 reads FYNNEI. Between the trimmed V and J ends, which lost 7 bases and 1 base, there was a span of 10 bases. The CDR3 is 13 amino acids. This CDR3 reads CASTFSGNTEAFF. The CDR3 DNA is TGTGCCAGCACCTTTTCAGGGAACACTGAAGCTTTCTTT. The full variable domain, rest sourced from reference TRBV2 and TRBJ1-1, is EPEVTQTPSHQVTQMGQEVILRCVPISNHLYFYWYRQILGQKVEFLVSFYNNEISEKSEIFDDQFSVERPDGSNFTLKIRSTKLEDSAMYFCASTFSGNTEAFFGQGTRLTVV.

V gene TRBV28 combines with J gene TRBJ2-5; TRBD2 might be the D (5 bases). CDR1 and CDR2 (germline): MDHEN, SYDVKM. V gave up 5 bases and J gave up 4 bases, with 14 bases separating them. The CDR3 is 14 amino acids. Written as DNA, the CDR3 is TGTGCCAGCAGTGTAACGAGGGCTGCAGAGACCCAGTACTTC. This codes for CASSVTRAAETQYF.

The sample holds one count of this clone. J is TRBJ2-1 and V is TRBV7-2, with 9 bases matching TRBD2. The CDR3 spans 15 residues. V lost 2 bases, J lost 8 bases, and 7 bases stayed unmatched. The germline gives CDR1 SGHTA, CDR2 FQGNSA. CDR3 loop: CASSLTAGGQDEQFF. In DNA, the CDR3 is TGTGCCAGCAGCTTAACCGCGGGGGGGCAAGATGAGCAGTTCTTC.

This sequence joins TRBV7-6 and TRBJ2-1; the match to TRBD2 covers 11 bases. Germline V gives CDR1 SGHVS, CDR2 FNYEAQ. The CDR3 extends over 15 amino acids. J was trimmed by 6 bases and V by 6 bases; bases with no gene match: 7. The CDR3 reads CASSYSGGATNEQFF. CDR3 nucleotides: TGTGCCAGCAGTTATAGCGGGGGGGCGACCAATGAGCAGTTCTTC.

The chain has TRBV30 and TRBJ2-1; the match to TRBD2 covers 12 bases. Per germline, CDR1 GTSNPN and CDR2 SVGIG (reference sequence). The CDR3 is 17 residues long. J gave up 8 bases and V 2 bases, and 13 bases lay outside the gene matches. CDR3 coding DNA: TGTGCCTGGAGTCTCTGGGGGGCTAGCGGGAGGGCAGATGAGCAGTTCTTC. Amino acid sequence: CAWSLWGASGRADEQFF.

The gene calls are TRBV19 and TRBJ1-2; weak D call: TRBD1 (6 bases). CDR3 size: 12 residues. Germline V gene sequence: CDR1 LNHDA, CDR2 SQIVND (reference sequence). Between the trimmed V and J ends, which lost 7 bases and 5 bases, there was a span of 11 bases. The CDR3 nucleotides are TGTGCCAGTACGAGGGGGTGGTATGGCTACACCTTC. Protein product: CASTRGWYGYTF.

This chain uses TRBV5-6 with TRBJ2-7, with D possibly being TRBD2 (7 bases). CDR3 size: 18 residues. V was clipped by 4 bases and J by 6 bases, with 29 bases between them. Per the germline V gene, CDR1 is SGHDT and CDR2 is YYEEEE. The CDR3 nucleotides read TGTGCCAGCAGCAGGGGGGGGCTTACCGCGCGAGGTCGGCTCGAGCAGTACTTC. This translates into CASSRGGLTARGRLEQYF.

The chain joins TRBV5-4 to TRBJ2-7, with a weak D call TRBD2 (6 bases). V lost 4 bases and J 0 bases, leaving 14 bases between the germline ends. Germline CDR1 and CDR2: SGHNT and YYREEE (reference sequence). The CDR3 extends over 15 amino acids. In DNA form, the CDR3 reads TGTGCCAGCAGCCTCGGGACTCTGAGCTCCTACGAGCAGTACTTC. It specifies CASSLGTLSSYEQYF.

The chain recombines TRBV19 with TRBJ1-2; 8 nucleotides align to TRBD1. Germline V gives CDR1 LNHDA, CDR2 SQIVND (reference sequence). This CDR3 has 14 residues. V gave up 4 bases and J gave up 6 bases; unmatched junction bases: 7. CDR3 sequence (DNA): TGTGCCAGTAGTACTCTCCCGGACAGGGATGGCTACACCTTC. Amino acid sequence: CASSTLPDRDGYTF.

This clone appeared once. The rearrangement joins TRBV9 to TRBJ2-1; 7 bases match TRBD2. J lost 12 bases, V lost 4 bases, and 16 bases had no gene match. CDR3 length: 15 residues. Germline V lookup: CDR1 SGDLS, CDR2 YYNGEE. CDR3 amino acids: CASSPAGLSLRGQFF. The DNA of the CDR3 is TGTGCCAGCAGCCCAGCGGGACTTTCCCTCCGGGGGCAGTTCTTC.

The chain joins TRBV19 to TRBJ1-2; TRBD1 matches 8 bases. This CDR3 spans 16 amino acids. V trimming: 4 bases; J trimming: 1 base; junction bases outside the gene matches: 8. CDR1 is LNHDA, CDR2 SQIVND, per germline (reference sequence). CDR3 sequence (DNA): TGTGCCAGTAGTAGAGTGACAGGGGCGATTAACTATGGCTACACCTTC. Protein: CASSRVTGAINYGYTF.

This rearrangement joins TRBV7-2 to TRBJ2-7; 7 nucleotides align to TRBD1. Germline CDR1 SGHTA, CDR2 FQGNSA. The CDR3 totals 14 residues. The V segment lost 2 bases and the J segment 0 bases; nucleotides outside the gene matches: 1. In nucleotides, the CDR3 is TGTGCCAGCAGCTTACACAGGGGCTCCTACGAGCAGTACTTC. Protein: CASSLHRGSYEQYF. The full variable domain, its missing parts supplied by reference TRBV7-2 and TRBJ2-7, is GAGVSQSPSNKVTEKGKDVELRCDPISGHTALYWYRQSLGQGLEFLIYFQGNSAPDKSGLPSDRFSAERTGGSVSTLTIQRTQQEDSAVYLCASSLHRGSYEQYFGPGTRLTVT.

The J gene is TRBJ1-3, the V gene TRBV5-8; D not certain. Germline loops: CDR1 SGHTS, CDR2 YDEGEE. The germline V and J ends were trimmed by 1 base and 0 bases, with 17 bases remaining between them. The CDR3 covers 18 residues. CDR3 sequence reads: CASSLRSRDTHSGNTIYF. The CDR3 DNA follows: TGTGCCAGCAGCTTGCGGTCGAGGGATACTCACTCTGGAAACACCATATATTTT.

The rearrangement joins TRBV2 to TRBJ2-3; 8 bases fit TRBD2. CDR1 SNHLY and CDR2 FYNNEI come from the germline V gene. The CDR3 spans 12 residues. V lost 4 bases and J lost 10; bases outside the gene matches: 4. The CDR3 is CASSGEGLAQYF. As DNA, the CDR3 is TGTGCCAGCAGTGGGGAGGGACTAGCGCAGTATTTT. The full variable domain, with the rest looked up from reference TRBV2 and TRBJ2-3, is EPEVTQTPSHQVTQMGQEVILRCVPISNHLYFYWYRQILGQKVEFLVSFYNNEISEKSEIFDDQFSVERPDGSNFTLKIRSTKLEDSAMYFCASSGEGLAQYFGPGTRLTVL.

The table lists this clone with a few counts. The chain recombines TRBV11-1 with TRBJ1-2, with 7 bases matching TRBD1. The CDR3 length is 15 residues. The V and J ends lost 4 bases and 4 bases, in that order; junction bases with no gene match: 9. Germline V gene data show CDR1 as SGHAT and CDR2 as FQDESV (reference sequence). The CDR3 bases are TGTGCCAGCAGCTCCACGGACAGGTCCGCCTATGGCTACACCTTC. This codes for CASSSTDRSAYGYTF.

This clone came up once. The chain couples TRBV5-1 to TRBJ1-3; D ambiguous. Trimming took off 2 bases at V and 0 bases at J, with 6 bases between the two ends. The CDR3 extends over 14 amino acids. CDR1 is SGHRS, CDR2 YFSETQ, per germline. The CDR3 sequence is CASSLDFSGNTIYF. The CDR3 DNA reads as TGCGCCAGCAGCTTAGACTTCTCTGGAAACACCATATATTTT.

The rearrangement links TRBV28 to TRBJ2-5; 9 bases line up with TRBD1. This CDR3 comprises 14 residues. After removal of 5 bases from V and 3 bases from J, the junction contained 4 bases not matched to a gene. The germline gives CDR1 MDHEN, CDR2 SYDVKM. CDR3 sequence: CASSPWTGEETQYF. CDR3 sequence (DNA): TGTGCCAGCAGTCCGTGGACAGGGGAAGAGACCCAGTACTTC.

This clone appeared a few times. The rearrangement uses TRBV6-5 and TRBJ1-2; D not certain. Trimming shortened V by 2 bases and J by 7 bases, and 14 bases separated the two germline ends. This CDR3 contains 14 residues. Germline values: CDR1 MNHEY, CDR2 SVGAGI. In DNA form, the CDR3 reads TGTGCCAGCAGTTACCTCCAGGTGAATGGTGGCTACACCTTC. Its protein is CASSYLQVNGGYTF.

This chain links TRBV6-1 with TRBJ2-7, with TRBD1 matching 8 bases. Germline loops: CDR1 MNHNS, CDR2 SASEGT. Trimming took 2 bases from V and 4 from J; bases not matched to a gene: 4. The CDR3 has 14 amino acids. The CDR3 here is CASSESGQVYEQYF. The CDR3 DNA sequence: TGTGCCAGCAGTGAATCGGGACAGGTTTACGAGCAGTACTTC.

The chain is built from TRBV10-3 and TRBJ2-6; 7 nucleotides line up with TRBD1. Germline loops: CDR1 ENHRY, CDR2 SYGVKD. With 5 bases clipped from V and 1 base from J, the junction kept 8 bases outside the gene matches. There are 17 residues in the CDR3. CDR3 in DNA: TGTGCCATCAGTAGACAGGGTACAGATTCTGGGGCCAACGTCCTGACTTTC. Translating it yields CAISRQGTDSGANVLTF.